This T cell receptor (beta chain) was sequenced for a study of molecular identifiers for immune sequencing clone quantification. Study-wide points: Reportedly, one cell's Jurkat TCR RNA was detected within 1,200,000 naive CD8 cells.

The authors sorted naive CD8 T cells as CD8+CD4-CCR7+CD45RA+. There are 17 residues in the CDR3. Germline V lookup: CDR1 SGHVS, CDR2 FNYEAQ. V gave up 5 bases and J gave up 0 bases; unmatched junction bases: 8. MiXCR, run by TCRdb on the PCR reads, gives a single entry per CDR3 protein. The repertoire has tens of thousands of distinct CDR3 sequences, more than 15% of them found once; the top ten carry roughly 1%. This clonotype has at least ten counts. No antigen is known for it. The sequence was collected from a human donor in good health. Some libraries in this study had Jurkat cell RNA spiked in. Sequences were obtained from naive CD8+ T cells from blood, with Jurkat cell RNA spiked in. The subset: FACS-sorted CD8+CD4-CCR7+CD45RA+ naive T cells. The chain links TRBV7-6 to TRBJ1-4; 8 bases align to TRBD1. The CDR3 is CASSTGTGVATNEKLFF. The CDR3 DNA sequence: TGTGCCAGCAGCACCGGGACAGGCGTTGCAACTAATGAAAAACTGTTTTTT. Drawing the rest from reference TRBV7-6 and TRBJ1-4, the complete variable domain is GAGVSQSPRYKVTKRGQDVALRCDPISGHVSLYWYRQALGQGPEFLTYFNYEAQQDKSGLPNDRFSAERPEGSISTLTIQRTEQRDSAMYRCASSTGTGVATNEKLFFGSGTQLSVL.